This entry describes one TCR beta chain. V dropped 4 bases and J dropped 4; count of bases not matched to a gene: 6. Germline V gene sequence: CDR1 SGHTA, CDR2 FQGTGA. This CDR3 has 15 amino acids. 13 Jbeta primers and 60 Vbeta primers were used for the PCR. TCRdb keeps only in-frame clones here, not all; method: immunoSEQ multiplex PCR. This sample has 75,000 to 80,000 clones, with about four fifths found just once. The sample comes from a study of cytomegalovirus exposure and HLA in healthy donors. All donors participated as healthy donors of bone marrow. Sequenced material: PBMCs. V and J are TRBV7-3 and TRBJ2-1, with TRBD2 identical over 8 bases. The origin of this receptor is a man in his forties in good health and CMV-seronegative. In nucleotides, the CDR3 is TGTGCCAGCAGCTCCTTAGCGGGAAATTACAATGAGCAGTTCTTC. It encodes CASSSLAGNYNEQFF.